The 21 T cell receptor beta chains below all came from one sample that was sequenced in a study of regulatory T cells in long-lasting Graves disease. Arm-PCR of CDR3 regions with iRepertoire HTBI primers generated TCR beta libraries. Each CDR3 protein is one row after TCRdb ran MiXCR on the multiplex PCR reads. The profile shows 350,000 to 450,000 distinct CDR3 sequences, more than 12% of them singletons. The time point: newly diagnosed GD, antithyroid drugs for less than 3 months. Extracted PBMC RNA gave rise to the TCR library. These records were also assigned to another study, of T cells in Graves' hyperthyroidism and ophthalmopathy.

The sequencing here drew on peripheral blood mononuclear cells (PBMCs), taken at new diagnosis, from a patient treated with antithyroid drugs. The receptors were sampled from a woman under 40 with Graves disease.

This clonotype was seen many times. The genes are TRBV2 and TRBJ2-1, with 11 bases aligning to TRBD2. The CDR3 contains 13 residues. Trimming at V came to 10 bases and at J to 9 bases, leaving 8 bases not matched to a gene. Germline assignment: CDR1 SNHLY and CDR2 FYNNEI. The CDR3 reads CANLAGGSGEQFF. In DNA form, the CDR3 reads TGTGCCAACCTAGCGGGAGGCTCGGGTGAGCAGTTCTTC.

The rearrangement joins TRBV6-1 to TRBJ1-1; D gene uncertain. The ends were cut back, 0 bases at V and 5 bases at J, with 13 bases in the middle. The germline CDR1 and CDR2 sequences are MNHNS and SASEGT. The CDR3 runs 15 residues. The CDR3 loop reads CASSEALWGWTEAFF. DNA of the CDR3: TGTGCCAGCAGTGAAGCGCTTTGGGGATGGACTGAAGCTTTCTTT.

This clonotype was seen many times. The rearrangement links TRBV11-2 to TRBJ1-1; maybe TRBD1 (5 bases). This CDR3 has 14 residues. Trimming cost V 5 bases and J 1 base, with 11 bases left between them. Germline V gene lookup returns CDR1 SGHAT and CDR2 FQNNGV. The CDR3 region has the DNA TGTGCCAGCAGCACAGGTTCTGCGAACACTGAAGCTTTCTTT. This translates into CASSTGSANTEAFF.

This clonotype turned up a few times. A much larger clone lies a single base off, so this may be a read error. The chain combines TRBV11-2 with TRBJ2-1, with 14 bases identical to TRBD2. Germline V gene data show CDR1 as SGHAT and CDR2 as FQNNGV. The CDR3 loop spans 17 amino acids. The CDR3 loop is CACSPATGTSGSYEQFF. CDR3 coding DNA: TGTGCCTGCAGCCCGGCGACTGGGACTAGCGGGAGCTATGAGCAGTTCTTC.

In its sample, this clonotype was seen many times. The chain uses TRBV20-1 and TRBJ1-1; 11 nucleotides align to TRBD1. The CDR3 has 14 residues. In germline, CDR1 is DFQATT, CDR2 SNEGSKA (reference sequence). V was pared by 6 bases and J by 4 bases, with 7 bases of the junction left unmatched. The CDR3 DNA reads TGCAGTGCGCGGGACAGGGGGGAAAGCACTGAAGCTTTCTTT. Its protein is CSARDRGESTEAFF.

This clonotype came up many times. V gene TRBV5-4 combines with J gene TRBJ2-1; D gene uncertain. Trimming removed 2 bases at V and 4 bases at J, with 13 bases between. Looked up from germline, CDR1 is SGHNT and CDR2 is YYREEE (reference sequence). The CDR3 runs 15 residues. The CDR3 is CASSFDSFRYNEQFF. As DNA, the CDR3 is TGTGCCAGCAGCTTCGATAGTTTTCGGTACAATGAGCAGTTCTTC. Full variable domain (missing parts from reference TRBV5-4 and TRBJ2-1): ETGVTQSPTHLIKTRGQQVTLRCSSQSGHNTVSWYQQALGQGPQFIFQYYREEENGRGNFPPRFSGLQFPNYSSELNVNALELDDSALYLCASSFDSFRYNEQFFGPGTRLTVL.

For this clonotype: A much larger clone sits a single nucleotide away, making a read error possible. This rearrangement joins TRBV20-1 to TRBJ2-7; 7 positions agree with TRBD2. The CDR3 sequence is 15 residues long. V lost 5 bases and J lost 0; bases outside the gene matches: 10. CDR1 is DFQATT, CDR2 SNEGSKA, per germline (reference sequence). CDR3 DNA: TGCAGTGCTCAAATGCTGGGACTAACCTCCTACGAGCAGTACTTC. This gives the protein CSAQMLGLTSYEQYF.

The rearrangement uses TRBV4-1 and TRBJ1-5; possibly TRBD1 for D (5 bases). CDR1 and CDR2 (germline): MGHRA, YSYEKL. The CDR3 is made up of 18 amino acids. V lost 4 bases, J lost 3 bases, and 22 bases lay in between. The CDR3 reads CASSPYTGSESNNQPQHF. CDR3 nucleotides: TGCGCCAGCAGCCCCTACACAGGCAGCGAATCTAACAATCAGCCCCAGCATTTT.

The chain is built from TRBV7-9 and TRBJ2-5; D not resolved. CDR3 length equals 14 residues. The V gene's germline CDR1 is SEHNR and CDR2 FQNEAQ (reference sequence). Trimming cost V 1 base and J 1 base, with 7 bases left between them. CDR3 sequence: CASSLVMGQETQYF. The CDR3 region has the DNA TGTGCCAGCAGCTTAGTCATGGGCCAAGAGACCCAGTACTTC. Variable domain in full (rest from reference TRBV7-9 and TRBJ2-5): DTGVSQNPRHKITKRGQNVTFRCDPISEHNRLYWYRQTLGQGPEFLTYFQNEAQLEKSRLLSDRFSAERPKGSFSTLEIQRTEQGDSAMYLCASSLVMGQETQYFGPGTRLLVL.

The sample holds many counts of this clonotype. CDR3 sequence reads: CATSGAAGADYGYTF. The CDR3 nucleotides read TGTGCCACCAGTGGAGCAGCAGGGGCCGACTATGGCTACACCTTC. This chain connects TRBV24-1 to TRBJ1-2; D is possibly TRBD1 (6 bases). The length of the CDR3 is 15 residues. Germline V gene lookup returns CDR1 KGHDR and CDR2 SFDVKD. V gave up 5 bases and J gave up 3 bases, with 15 bases separating them.

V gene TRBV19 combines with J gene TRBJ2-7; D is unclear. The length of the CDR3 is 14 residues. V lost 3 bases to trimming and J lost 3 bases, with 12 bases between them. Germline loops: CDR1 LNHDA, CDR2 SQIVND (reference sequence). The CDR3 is CASSIRSGYYEQYF. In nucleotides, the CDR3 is TGTGCCAGTAGTATTCGCTCTGGGTACTACGAGCAGTACTTC.

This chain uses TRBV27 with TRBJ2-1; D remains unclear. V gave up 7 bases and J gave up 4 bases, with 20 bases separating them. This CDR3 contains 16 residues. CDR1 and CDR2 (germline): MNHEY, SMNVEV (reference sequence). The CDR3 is CASKPGPQAVYNEQFF. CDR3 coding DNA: TGTGCCAGCAAACCGGGCCCTCAAGCCGTATACAATGAGCAGTTCTTC.

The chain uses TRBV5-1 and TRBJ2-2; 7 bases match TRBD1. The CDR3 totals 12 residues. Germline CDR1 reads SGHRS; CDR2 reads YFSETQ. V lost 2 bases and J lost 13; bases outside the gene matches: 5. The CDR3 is CASSLEGATLFF. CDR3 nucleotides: TGCGCCAGCAGCTTAGAGGGGGCCACGCTGTTTTTT.

The CDR3 region is CASSLVDEDTEAFF. CDR3 nucleotides: TGTGCCAGCAGCTTGGTCGACGAGGACACTGAAGCTTTCTTT. The gene calls are TRBV5-6 and TRBJ1-1; D unclear. The V end lost 0 bases, the J end lost 3 bases, and 9 bases lay between the germline ends. CDR1 is SGHDT and CDR2 is YYEEEE in the germline V gene. The CDR3 has 14 amino acids.

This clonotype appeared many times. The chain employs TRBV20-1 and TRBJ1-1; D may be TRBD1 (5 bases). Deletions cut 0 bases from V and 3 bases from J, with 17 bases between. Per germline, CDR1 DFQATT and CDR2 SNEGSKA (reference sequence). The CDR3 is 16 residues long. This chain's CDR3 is CSAREPSSVGDTEAFF. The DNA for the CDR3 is TGCAGTGCTAGAGAGCCGTCTTCTGTGGGGGACACTGAAGCTTTCTTT.

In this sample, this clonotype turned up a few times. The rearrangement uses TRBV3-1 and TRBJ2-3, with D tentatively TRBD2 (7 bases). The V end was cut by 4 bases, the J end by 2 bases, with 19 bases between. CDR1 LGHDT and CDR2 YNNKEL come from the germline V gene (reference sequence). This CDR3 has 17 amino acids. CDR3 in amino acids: CASSPPSGGGPTDTQYF. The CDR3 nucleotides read TGTGCCAGCAGCCCCCCTAGCGGAGGGGGGCCCACAGATACGCAGTATTTT.

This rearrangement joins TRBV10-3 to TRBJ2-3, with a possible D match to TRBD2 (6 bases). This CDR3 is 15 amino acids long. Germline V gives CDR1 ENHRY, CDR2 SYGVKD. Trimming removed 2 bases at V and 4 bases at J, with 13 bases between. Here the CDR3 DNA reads TGTGCCATCAGTGAGGTCGGGCGGGGACCAGATACGCAGTATTTT. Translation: CAISEVGRGPDTQYF.

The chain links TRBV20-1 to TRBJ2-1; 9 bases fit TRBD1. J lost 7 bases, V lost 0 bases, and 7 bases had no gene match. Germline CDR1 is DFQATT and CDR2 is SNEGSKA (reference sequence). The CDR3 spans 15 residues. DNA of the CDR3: TGCAGTGCTAGAGATTTTTGGGACAGGGAAAATGAGCAGTTCTTC. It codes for CSARDFWDRENEQFF.

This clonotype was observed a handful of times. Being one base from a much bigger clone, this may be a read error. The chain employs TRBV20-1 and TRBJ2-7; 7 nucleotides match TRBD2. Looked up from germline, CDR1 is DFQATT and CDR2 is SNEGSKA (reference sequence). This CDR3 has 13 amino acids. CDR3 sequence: CNARGLADYEQYF. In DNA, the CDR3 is TGCAATGCTAGAGGGCTAGCGGACTACGAGCAGTACTTC.

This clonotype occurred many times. The CDR3 region is CASSRDAYEQYF. The DNA of the CDR3 is TGTGCCAGCAGTCGGGACGCCTACGAGCAGTACTTC. The chain employs TRBV7-8 and TRBJ2-7; tentatively, D is TRBD1 or TRBD2 (5 bases each). CDR3 length equals 12 residues. Per the germline V gene, CDR1 is SGHVS and CDR2 is FQNEAQ. V lost 6 bases and J 2 bases, leaving 8 bases between the germline ends.

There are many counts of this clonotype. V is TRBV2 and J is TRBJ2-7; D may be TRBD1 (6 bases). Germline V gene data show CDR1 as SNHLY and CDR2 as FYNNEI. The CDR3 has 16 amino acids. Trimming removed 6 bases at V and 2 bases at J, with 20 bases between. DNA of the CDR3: TGTGCCAGCAGCTCACCCCAGGGGTACTCGGCCTACGAGCAGTACTTC. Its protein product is CASSSPQGYSAYEQYF.